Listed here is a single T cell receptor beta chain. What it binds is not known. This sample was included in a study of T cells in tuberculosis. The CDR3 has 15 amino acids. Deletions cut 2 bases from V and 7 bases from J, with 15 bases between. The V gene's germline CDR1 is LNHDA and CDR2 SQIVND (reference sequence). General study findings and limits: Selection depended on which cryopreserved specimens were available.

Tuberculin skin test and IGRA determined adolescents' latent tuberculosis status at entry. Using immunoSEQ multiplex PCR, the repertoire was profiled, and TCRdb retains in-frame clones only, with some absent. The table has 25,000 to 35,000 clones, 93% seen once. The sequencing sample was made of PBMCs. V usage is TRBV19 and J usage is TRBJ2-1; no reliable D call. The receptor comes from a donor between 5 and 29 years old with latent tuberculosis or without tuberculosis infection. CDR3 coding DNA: TGTGCCAGTAGTATATGGGCTGGTTACTCGAATGAGCAGTTCTTC. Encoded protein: CASSIWAGYSNEQFF. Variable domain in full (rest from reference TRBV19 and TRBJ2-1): DGGITQSPKYLFRKEGQNVTLSCEQNLNHDAMYWYRQDPGQGLRLIYYSQIVNDFQKGDIAEGYSVSREKKESFPLTVTSAQKNPTAFYLCASSIWAGYSNEQFFGPGTRLTVL.